Listed below are T cell receptor beta chains from one sample, sequenced in a study of cytomegalovirus exposure and HLA in healthy donors. Generated by immunoSEQ multiplex PCR, the TCRdb table keeps only in-frame clones and is missing some. Of some 90,000 clones listed, 81% are singletons. Sequencing used PBMCs. These TCRs come from a man aged 35-49 years in good health and CMV-seronegative. Each CDR3 is given with its conserved first and last residue. The D gene is left open where the match is weak. The size of a clone is reported for some rows only, either as once, few or many, or as a class for expanded clones.

clone_size j_call v_call d_call cdr3_aa cdr3_nt
few TRBJ1-1 TRBV29-1 - CSVEQGNTEAFF TGCAGCGTTGAGCAGGGGAACACTGAAGCTTTCTTT
once TRBJ2-2 TRBV5-1 TRBD1 CASSGPGQGTNTGELFF TGCGCCAGCAGCGGACCGGGACAGGGGACGAACACCGGGGAGCTGTTTTTT
- TRBJ2-7 TRBV15 TRBD1 CATSKTDRDSYEQYF TGTGCCACCAGCAAAACGGACAGGGACTCCTACGAGCAGTACTTC
- TRBJ2-1 TRBV27 - CASSQGSGGTVNEQFF TGTGCCAGCAGTCAGGGCTCCGGCGGAACGGTAAATGAGCAGTTCTTC
- TRBJ2-7 TRBV6-5 TRBD1 CASSRGQGSNEQYF TGTGCCAGCAGTAGAGGACAGGGGAGCAACGAGCAGTACTTC
- TRBJ1-2 TRBV5-4 - CASSLGERSQGYTF TGTGCCAGCAGCTTGGGGGAGAGGAGTCAAGGCTACACCTTC
- TRBJ1-6 TRBV7-9 TRBD1 CASSPPRDRKNSPLHF TGTGCCAGCAGCCCGCCCCGGGACAGGAAAAATTCACCCCTCCACTTT
- TRBJ1-3 TRBV29-1 TRBD1 CSVEYIPGQGESSGNTIYF TGCAGCGTTGAATACATTCCGGGACAGGGAGAGAGCTCTGGAAACACCATATATTTT
- TRBJ1-3 TRBV15 - CATSRVTGVPSGNTIYF TGTGCCACCAGCAGAGTCACAGGCGTCCCCTCTGGAAACACCATATATTTT
- TRBJ2-5 TRBV11-2 TRBD2 CASSEGLAHQETQYF TGTGCCAGCAGCGAGGGACTAGCGCACCAAGAGACCCAGTACTTC
- TRBJ1-5 TRBV15 TRBD1 CATSIDRGVNQPQHF TGTGCCACCAGCATTGACAGGGGGGTTAATCAGCCCCAGCATTTT
- TRBJ2-7 TRBV11-2 - CASSFSRANYEQYF TGTGCCAGCAGCTTCTCGCGGGCGAACTACGAGCAGTACTTC
- TRBJ1-4 TRBV11-2 TRBD1 CASSTSPGQGQKLFF TGTGCCAGCAGCACATCACCGGGACAGGGTCAAAAACTGTTTTTT
once TRBJ2-1 TRBV6-4 TRBD2 CASSSGGANEQFF TGTGCCAGCAGTAGCGGGGGGGCCAATGAGCAGTTCTTC
few TRBJ2-1 TRBV4-3 - CASSQDGGGSYNEQFF TGCGCCAGCAGCCAAGATGGCGGAGGGTCCTACAATGAGCAGTTCTTC
few TRBJ1-1 TRBV6-6 - CASTRTENTEAFF TGTGCCAGCACCCGGACAGAGAACACTGAAGCTTTCTTT
- TRBJ2-7 TRBV4-1 TRBD1 CASSQAPTGLYEQYF TGCGCCAGCAGCCAAGCGCCGACAGGGCTCTACGAGCAGTACTTC
- TRBJ2-7 TRBV7-9 TRBD2 CSSSPGLAGTSYEQYF TGTTCCAGCAGCCCCGGACTAGCGGGGACCTCCTACGAGCAGTACTTC
- TRBJ2-1 TRBV29-1 TRBD1 CSVAGTGFFF TGCAGCGTGGCCGGGACAGGATTTTTCTTC
- TRBJ1-6 TRBV11-2 - CASSLGAGARSPLHF TGTGCCAGCAGCTTAGGGGCGGGGGCGAGGTCACCCCTCCACTTT
- TRBJ2-1 TRBV5-8 - CASSLGLDEQFF TGTGCCAGCAGCTTGGGACTAGATGAGCAGTTCTTC
- TRBJ1-1 TRBV6-4 TRBD1 CASRGTGFKDEAFF TGTGCCAGCAGAGGGACAGGGTTTAAGGATGAAGCTTTCTTT
- TRBJ2-7 TRBV15 TRBD1 CATAWGQGPYEQYF TGTGCCACCGCCTGGGGACAGGGACCCTACGAGCAGTACTTC
- TRBJ1-6 TRBV5-1 TRBD1 CASSPQGARNSPLHF TGCGCCAGCAGCCCACAGGGGGCGCGAAATTCACCCCTCCACTTT
once TRBJ1-6 TRBV28 TRBD1 CASSHGTGLNSPLHF TGTGCCAGCAGTCATGGGACAGGACTCAATTCACCCCTCCACTTT
- TRBJ2-1 TRBV7-2 - CASSSGWSSYNEQFF TGTGCCAGCAGCTCCGGGTGGAGCTCCTACAATGAGCAGTTCTTC
- TRBJ1-6 TRBV30 - CAWQKEPYNNSPLHF TGTGCCTGGCAAAAGGAGCCCTATAATAATTCACCCCTCCACTTT
- TRBJ1-1 TRBV10-3 TRBD1 CAISDPGTVTRKAFF TGTGCCATCAGTGATCCCGGGACAGTTACTAGGAAAGCTTTCTTT
- TRBJ2-2 TRBV5-5 - CASDLAGSANTGELFF TGTGCCAGCGACTTGGCAGGCTCCGCGAACACCGGGGAGCTGTTTTTT
- TRBJ2-2 TRBV11-1 TRBD1 CASSTRTGGFGELFF TGTGCCAGCAGCACCCGGACAGGGGGCTTCGGGGAGCTGTTTTTT
- TRBJ2-2 TRBV2 TRBD2 CASSGTRWPGELFF TGTGCCAGCAGTGGGACTAGGTGGCCCGGGGAGCTGTTTTTT
- TRBJ2-7 TRBV5-1 TRBD2 CASSLGQTGGHEQYF TGCGCCAGCAGCCTTGGACAAACGGGAGGGCACGAGCAGTACTTC
- TRBJ2-6 TRBV4-2 - CASSQDLSTSGANVLTF TGTGCCAGCAGCCAAGATCTATCTACCTCTGGGGCCAACGTCCTGACTTTC
few TRBJ1-3 TRBV9 - CASSGHSGNTIYF TGTGCCAGCAGCGGACACTCTGGAAACACCATATATTTT
- TRBJ1-2 TRBV6-5 - CASREGRRISQGYTF TGTGCCAGCAGGGAGGGACGGCGGATTTCACAAGGCTACACCTTC
- TRBJ1-3 TRBV14 - CASSQVPQGPGNTIYF TGTGCCAGCAGCCAAGTCCCCCAGGGCCCTGGAAACACCATATATTTT
few TRBJ2-2 TRBV28 - CASLNTGELFF TGTGCCAGCCTGAACACCGGGGAGCTGTTTTTT
- TRBJ1-2 TRBV9 - CASSPVQRADGYTF TGTGCCAGCAGCCCTGTACAGCGGGCCGATGGCTACACCTTC
- TRBJ1-6 TRBV10-3 - CAISERGNSPLHF TGTGCCATCAGTGAAAGGGGTAATTCACCCCTCCACTTT
- TRBJ1-2 TRBV5-4 TRBD1 CASSLPGQTNYGYTF TGTGCCAGCAGCTTACCGGGACAGACTAACTATGGCTACACCTTC
- TRBJ2-1 TRBV7-3 - CASSPGGYNEQFF TGTGCCAGCAGCCCAGGGGGGTACAATGAGCAGTTCTTC
- TRBJ1-1 TRBV7-9 TRBD1 CASNGDRGRTEAFF TGTGCCAGCAATGGAGACAGGGGGAGGACTGAAGCTTTCTTT
- TRBJ2-3 TRBV7-3 TRBD2 CASSTLAGGTDTQYF TGTGCCAGCAGCACCCTAGCGGGGGGCACAGATACGCAGTATTTT
- TRBJ1-3 TRBV5-5 - CATMTDPSGNTIYF TGTGCCACCATGACAGATCCCTCTGGAAACACCATATATTTT
- TRBJ2-1 TRBV4-2 TRBD2 CASSLLAGGYNEQFF TGTGCCAGCAGCCTTCTAGCGGGGGGATACAATGAGCAGTTCTTC
- TRBJ2-7 TRBV10-1 - CASSRSPTESEQYF TGCGCCAGCAGCCGATCACCTACAGAGAGCGAGCAGTACTTC
- TRBJ1-2 TRBV5-6 - CASSLQNRVGYTF TGTGCCAGCAGCTTGCAAAACAGGGTTGGCTACACCTTC
- TRBJ1-5 TRBV10-3 TRBD1 CAISQIDRGDQPQHF TGTGCCATCAGTCAAATCGACAGGGGAGATCAGCCCCAGCATTTT
- TRBJ1-4 TRBV1 - CTSSQETQVEEKLFF TGCACCAGCAGCCAAGAAACCCAGGTTGAAGAAAAACTGTTTTTT
- TRBJ1-5 TRBV27 - CASSDRKGSNQPQHF TGTGCCAGCAGCGACAGGAAGGGTTCCAATCAGCCCCAGCATTTT
- TRBJ2-7 TRBV5-8 TRBD2 CASSSSGAFYEQYF TGTGCCAGCAGCAGTAGCGGGGCTTTCTACGAGCAGTACTTC
- TRBJ2-7 TRBV5-1 TRBD2 CASSLQPLAGDLYEQYF TGCGCCAGCAGCCTCCAACCTCTAGCGGGGGACCTCTACGAGCAGTACTTC
- TRBJ2-5 TRBV18 - CASFAEKETQYF TGTGCCAGCTTTGCGGAGAAAGAGACCCAGTACTTC
- TRBJ2-7 TRBV6-1 TRBD1 CASSGLGQGAYEQYF TGTGCCAGCAGTGGGTTAGGACAGGGGGCCTACGAGCAGTACTTC
- TRBJ1-4 TRBV19 - CASSGRTDATNEKLFF TGTGCCAGTAGTGGGAGGACGGATGCAACTAATGAAAAACTGTTTTTT
few TRBJ2-7 TRBV6-1 - CASRYRVSYEQYF TGTGCCAGCAGGTACAGGGTATCCTACGAGCAGTACTTC
few TRBJ2-7 TRBV5-1 - CASRLEGAGLGEQYF TGCGCCAGCAGGCTGGAGGGGGCGGGGTTGGGCGAGCAGTACTTC